These 20 T cell receptor beta chains originate from one sample sequenced in a study of response to subunit inactivated influenza vaccine. TCRdb re-called the RT-PCR reads with MiXCR, one entry per CDR3 protein. The table shows hundreds of thousands of distinct CDR3 sequences, with approximately 14% occurring only once. The source material was PBMCs from blood, sampled 14 to 15 days before vaccination. The receptors stem from a man in his fifties who received an inactivated influenza vaccine.

The chain has TRBV11-3 and TRBJ2-1; 8 nucleotides agree with TRBD1. CDR3 size: 16 residues. Germline values: CDR1 SGHNT, CDR2 YENEEA. Trimming cost V 5 bases and J 10 bases; bases outside gene matches: 16. CDR3 sequence reads: CASSGSGTGTPGEQFF. The CDR3 DNA reads as TGTGCCAGCAGCGGATCCGGGACAGGAACTCCAGGGGAGCAGTTCTTC.

In nucleotides, the CDR3 is TGCGCCAGCAGCACCCCCCTGGACACCCGCACCACTGAAGCTTTCTTT. This encodes CASSTPLDTRTTEAFF. The rearrangement links TRBV5-1 to TRBJ1-1; D is possibly TRBD1 (5 bases). The germline V and J ends were trimmed by 4 bases and 4 bases, with 20 bases remaining between them. Germline CDR1 reads SGHRS; CDR2 reads YFSETQ. The CDR3 consists of 16 residues.

The chain employs TRBV4-2 and TRBJ2-7; weak D call: TRBD1 (5 bases). V gave up 4 bases and J gave up 0 bases, with 10 bases separating them. The V gene's germline CDR1 is LGHNA and CDR2 YNFKEQ. The CDR3 has 14 residues. The CDR3 DNA reads TGTGCCAGCAGCCGGGGCGCTCTCTCCTACGAGCAGTACTTC. Amino acid sequence: CASSRGALSYEQYF.

The chain joins TRBV12-3 or TRBV12-4 to TRBJ2-3; D uncertain. Between the trimmed V and J ends, which lost 3 bases and 4 bases, there was a span of 14 bases. The CDR3 length is 15 residues. This CDR3 reads CASSFGGNRSDTQYF. In DNA form, the CDR3 reads TGTGCCAGCAGTTTTGGTGGCAATCGGTCAGATACGCAGTATTTT.

V usage is TRBV4-2 and J usage is TRBJ2-7; 8 bases agree with TRBD2. Trimming cost V 4 bases and J 1 base; bases outside gene matches: 12. CDR3 size: 17 residues. Germline V lookup: CDR1 LGHNA, CDR2 YNFKEQ. The CDR3 spells CASSPGGTGTTSYEQYF. The CDR3 DNA is TGTGCCAGCAGCCCGGGAGGGACCGGGACCACTTCCTACGAGCAGTACTTC.

The chain combines TRBV18 with TRBJ1-6; unclear D gene. Germline V lookup: CDR1 KGHSH, CDR2 LQKENI. Trimming removed 2 bases from V and 7 bases from J, with 15 bases in between. The CDR3 length is 16 residues. The CDR3 loop reads CASSPKSPVENSPLHF. In nucleotides, the CDR3 is TGTGCCAGCTCACCAAAGTCCCCGGTAGAGAATTCACCCCTCCACTTT.

In its sample, this clonotype was seen many times. The chain recombines TRBV6-2 or TRBV6-3 with TRBJ2-5; D is undetermined. The V and J ends lost 8 bases and 2 bases respectively, with 3 bases between them. CDR3 length equals 10 residues. Germline CDR1 reads MNHEY; CDR2 reads SVGEGT. CDR3 nucleotide sequence: TGTGCCAGCGGGCAAGAGACCCAGTACTTC. It yields the protein CASGQETQYF.

This clonotype was detected a few times. This chain uses TRBV15 with TRBJ1-1; D is perhaps TRBD1 (5 bases). The length of the CDR3 is 15 residues. With 0 bases removed from V and 5 bases from J, the gap between germline ends came to 13 bases. Looked up from germline, CDR1 is LNHNV and CDR2 is YYDKDF (reference sequence). The CDR3 loop is CATSRDRGTRTEAFF. DNA for the CDR3: TGTGCCACCAGCAGAGATAGGGGCACGCGGACTGAAGCTTTCTTT.

This clonotype was recorded only once. This chain joins TRBV10-3 and TRBJ2-7; the match to TRBD1 covers 8 bases. Germline CDR1 and CDR2: ENHRY and SYGVKD. V lost 2 bases and J lost 3; bases outside the gene matches: 6. The CDR3 runs to 15 residues. The CDR3 DNA follows: TGTGCCATCAGTGAGCCCGGACAGGGACTCTACGAGCAGTACTTC. Its translation: CAISEPGQGLYEQYF.

This clonotype has only a few counts. The chain couples TRBV20-1 to TRBJ2-7; 7 bases are a match to TRBD2. CDR1 and CDR2 from the germline V gene are DFQATT and SNEGSKA (reference sequence). The CDR3 loop spans 12 amino acids. The trim removed 3 bases at V and 2 bases at J, leaving 1 base unmatched. The CDR3 DNA reads as TGCAGTGCTAGCCGGGAGGCCTACGAGCAGTACTTC. Its protein is CSASREAYEQYF.

The chain has TRBV25-1 and TRBJ2-1; D possibly corresponds to TRBD2 (5 bases). The CDR3 is made up of 17 amino acids. Trimming left V 8 bases short and J 6 bases short, with 26 bases between. Germline V CDR1 and CDR2: MGHDK, SYGVNS. DNA of the CDR3: TGTGCCAGCGACCTTACGTCGGGATTCCTCGTCGGCAATGAGCAGTTCTTC. Its translation: CASDLTSGFLVGNEQFF.

The rearrangement uses TRBV12-3 or TRBV12-4 and TRBJ2-1; possible D gene TRBD2, 7 bases. Trimming stripped 7 bases from V and 3 bases from J, with 28 bases between. The CDR3 covers 19 residues. CDR3: CASTPGGTSDPGLYNEQFF. In DNA form, the CDR3 reads TGTGCCAGCACCCCCGGGGGGACATCTGACCCTGGGCTCTACAATGAGCAGTTCTTC.

Ten or more counts support this clonotype. This rearrangement joins TRBV20-1 to TRBJ2-3; 8 positions match TRBD2. Germline CDR1 DFQATT, CDR2 SNEGSKA (reference sequence). The CDR3 extends over 14 amino acids. Trimming took 4 bases from V and 3 from J; bases not matched to a gene: 6. This CDR3 reads CSATSGRATDTQYF. Written as DNA, the CDR3 is TGCAGTGCTACGAGCGGGAGAGCTACAGATACGCAGTATTTT.

This clonotype was picked up a small number of times. The chain is built from TRBV6-1 and TRBJ2-5; TRBD2 is a possible D gene (6 bases). The V gene lost 6 bases and the J gene lost 0 bases, with 14 bases spanning the gap. The CDR3 extends over 15 amino acids. Germline CDR1 reads MNHNS; CDR2 reads SASEGT. CDR3 sequence reads: CASSEGLTYQETQYF. The CDR3 nucleotides are TGTGCCAGCAGCGAGGGACTGACGTACCAAGAGACCCAGTACTTC.

This clonotype turned up a few times. This chain links TRBV6-2 or TRBV6-3 with TRBJ1-6, with a weak D call TRBD1 (6 bases). Trimming pared 6 bases from V and 5 bases from J, leaving 17 bases between. This CDR3 contains 16 residues. CDR1 and CDR2 from the germline V gene are MNHEY and SVGEGT. CDR3: CASRQRAYRDNSPLHF. CDR3 nucleotide sequence: TGTGCCAGCAGACAGCGGGCCTACAGGGATAATTCACCCCTCCACTTT.

This clonotype was seen a few times. This chain connects TRBV5-1 to TRBJ2-1; D gene ambiguous. V lost 7 bases to trimming and J lost 5 bases, with 10 bases between them. CDR3 size: 12 residues. CDR1 SGHRS and CDR2 YFSETQ come from the germline V gene. CDR3 protein: CASAGMNNEQFF. Here the CDR3 DNA reads TGCGCCAGCGCTGGAATGAACAATGAGCAGTTCTTC.

The J gene is TRBJ2-7, the V gene TRBV29-1; 7 nucleotides align to TRBD2. J gave up 2 bases and V 6 bases, and 10 bases lay outside the gene matches. Germline assignment: CDR1 SQVTM and CDR2 ANQGSEA. CDR3 length equals 14 residues. This CDR3 reads CSVHERGGAYEQYF. CDR3 nucleotides: TGCAGCGTCCATGAGCGGGGCGGTGCCTACGAGCAGTACTTC.

This clonotype was detected a few times. In DNA form, the CDR3 reads TGCAGTGCCTGCTCCCGGGAGGGCCAAGAGACCCAGTACTTC. This sequence encodes CSACSREGQETQYF. The J gene is TRBJ2-5, the V gene TRBV20-1, with TRBD2 matching over 8 bases. Trimming cost V 6 bases and J 1 base; bases outside gene matches: 7. Germline V CDR1 and CDR2: DFQATT, SNEGSKA (reference sequence). The CDR3 runs to 14 residues.

The chain links TRBV7-2 to TRBJ2-7; TRBD2 matches 11 bases. Germline CDR1 and CDR2: SGHTA and FQGNSA. The CDR3 totals 17 residues. The trim removed 5 bases at V and 0 bases at J, leaving 9 bases unmatched. CDR3 protein: CASSRRTSGLSSYEQYF. The CDR3 region has the DNA TGTGCCAGCAGCCGTCGGACTAGCGGGCTAAGCTCCTACGAGCAGTACTTC.

This clonotype has just a few counts. This chain uses TRBV5-1 with TRBJ2-5; 8 bases line up with TRBD2. Trimming at V came to 4 bases and at J to 5 bases, leaving 7 bases not matched to a gene. The CDR3 runs 14 residues. Germline values: CDR1 SGHRS, CDR2 YFSETQ. CDR3 residues: CASSRPGLGETQYF. The CDR3 region has the DNA TGCGCCAGCAGCCGACCGGGACTAGGCGAGACCCAGTACTTC.